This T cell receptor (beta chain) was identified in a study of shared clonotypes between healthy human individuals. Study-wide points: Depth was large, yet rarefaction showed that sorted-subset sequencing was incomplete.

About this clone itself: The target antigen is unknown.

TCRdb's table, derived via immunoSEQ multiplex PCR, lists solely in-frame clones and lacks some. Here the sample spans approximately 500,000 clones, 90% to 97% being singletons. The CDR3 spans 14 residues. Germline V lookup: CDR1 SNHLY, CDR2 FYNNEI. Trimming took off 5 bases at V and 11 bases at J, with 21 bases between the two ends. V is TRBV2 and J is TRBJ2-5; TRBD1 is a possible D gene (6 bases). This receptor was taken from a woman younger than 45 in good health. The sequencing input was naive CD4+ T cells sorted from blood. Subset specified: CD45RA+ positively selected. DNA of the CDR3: TGTGCCAGCAGTCAGGACAGTGGCGGCCTAGAGCAGTACTTC. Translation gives CASSQDSGGLEQYF.